This is a list of T cell receptor beta chains from one sample in a study of shared T cell receptors in the human thymus. The repertoire was sequenced with immunoSEQ multiplex PCR; TCRdb's copy has only in-frame clones and lacks some. The table lists 500,000 to 850,000 clones, about 90% of them singletons. This sample was also put to use in a study of human thymus T cells.

Sequencing used thymocytes. These receptors were collected from a boy younger than two with a congenital heart defect. The CDR3 runs from the conserved cysteine through the conserved F or W. Each record gives: clone size, D gene, V gene, J gene, CDR3 DNA, CDR3 protein. A D gene is named only where the DNA matches it firmly. A clone size is listed for some rows: how often the clone was seen (once, few, many), or a class if it is expanded.

clone size: -
D gene: TRBD1
V gene: TRBV15
J gene: TRBJ1-1
CDR3 DNA: TGTGCCACCAGCAGGACAGGGGGCGAGGGGAAGACAAACACTGAAGCTTTCTTT
CDR3 protein: CATSRTGGEGKTNTEAFF

clone size: -
D gene: -
V gene: TRBV6-5
J gene: TRBJ1-1
CDR3 DNA: TGTGCCAGCAGTGCCCCCGGGGACACTGAAGCTTTCTTT
CDR3 protein: CASSAPGDTEAFF

clone size: -
D gene: -
V gene: TRBV4-1
J gene: TRBJ2-4
CDR3 DNA: TGCGCCAGCAGCCAAGAGGCGCCGACAGGATTCAAAAACATTCAGTACTTC
CDR3 protein: CASSQEAPTGFKNIQYF

clone size: -
D gene: TRBD1
V gene: TRBV15
J gene: TRBJ1-6
CDR3 DNA: TGTGCCACCAGCATCGGACAGGCCTCAGATTCACCCCTCCACTTT
CDR3 protein: CATSIGQASDSPLHF

clone size: few
D gene: -
V gene: TRBV20-1
J gene: TRBJ1-1
CDR3 DNA: TGCAGTGCTAGAGGGCTTACTGAAGCTTTCTTT
CDR3 protein: CSARGLTEAFF

clone size: -
D gene: -
V gene: TRBV4-1
J gene: TRBJ1-6
CDR3 DNA: TGCGCCAGCAGCCAAGACAGCTATAACAGTCGCTCCTATAATTCACCCCTCCACTTT
CDR3 protein: CASSQDSYNSRSYNSPLHF

clone size: -
D gene: -
V gene: TRBV5-4
J gene: TRBJ2-1
CDR3 DNA: TGTGCCAGCAGCTCAGACCAGCGGGTCCCACGGGTGGATGAGCAGTTCTTC
CDR3 protein: CASSSDQRVPRVDEQFF

clone size: -
D gene: -
V gene: TRBV27
J gene: TRBJ1-1
CDR3 DNA: TGTGCCAGCAGAGGCTCGACAGGTAACACTGAAGCTTTCTTT
CDR3 protein: CASRGSTGNTEAFF

clone size: -
D gene: TRBD1
V gene: TRBV19
J gene: TRBJ2-7
CDR3 DNA: TGTGCCAGTAGTAACCGGGACAGAGTCTACGAGCAGTACTTC
CDR3 protein: CASSNRDRVYEQYF

clone size: -
D gene: -
V gene: TRBV5-6
J gene: TRBJ2-3
CDR3 DNA: TGTGCCAGCATCCACAGCGCGGGCCACACAGATACGCAGTATTTT
CDR3 protein: CASIHSAGHTDTQYF

clone size: -
D gene: -
V gene: TRBV19
J gene: TRBJ2-7
CDR3 DNA: TGTGCCAGTAGAAGGGACATCGGCTACGAGCAGTACTTC
CDR3 protein: CASRRDIGYEQYF

clone size: -
D gene: -
V gene: TRBV5-6
J gene: TRBJ1-1
CDR3 DNA: TGTGCCAGCAGCCTTCTGAGGACAGAAAAACGACCTGAAGCTTTCTTT
CDR3 protein: CASSLLRTEKRPEAFF

clone size: -
D gene: TRBD1
V gene: TRBV6-1
J gene: TRBJ2-7
CDR3 DNA: TGTGCCAGCAGGACAGGGGCCTCCTACGAGCAGTACTTC
CDR3 protein: CASRTGASYEQYF

clone size: -
D gene: -
V gene: TRBV28
J gene: TRBJ2-7
CDR3 DNA: TGTGCCAGCAGTTCTACTTTGCTAGCGCCAGAAACCTACGAGCAGTACTTC
CDR3 protein: CASSSTLLAPETYEQYF

clone size: -
D gene: -
V gene: TRBV11-1
J gene: TRBJ1-6
CDR3 DNA: TGTGCCAGCAGCGGGGCACCGAACCAGACCCATAATTCACCCCTCCACTTT
CDR3 protein: CASSGAPNQTHNSPLHF

clone size: -
D gene: TRBD2
V gene: TRBV7-9
J gene: TRBJ2-4
CDR3 DNA: TGTGCCAGCAGATCAGAACGGGGGGTAAACATTCAGTACTTC
CDR3 protein: CASRSERGVNIQYF

clone size: -
D gene: -
V gene: TRBV2
J gene: TRBJ1-5
CDR3 DNA: TGTGCCAGCAGGGTAAACTGGGACATTTTCGACAATCAGCCCCAGCATTTT
CDR3 protein: CASRVNWDIFDNQPQHF

clone size: -
D gene: TRBD2
V gene: TRBV7-9
J gene: TRBJ2-7
CDR3 DNA: TGTGCCAGCAGCTTAGAGCCTCGGACTAGCGGGTCCTACGAGCAGTACTTC
CDR3 protein: CASSLEPRTSGSYEQYF

clone size: -
D gene: TRBD1
V gene: TRBV10-3
J gene: TRBJ2-2
CDR3 DNA: TGTGCCAGCACAGGGGAATGGGGCGGGGAGCTGTTTTTT
CDR3 protein: CASTGEWGGELFF

clone size: -
D gene: -
V gene: TRBV7-2
J gene: TRBJ1-1
CDR3 DNA: TGTGCCAGCAGCTTAGTGAAAAGGGGGATGAACACTGAAGCTTTCTTT
CDR3 protein: CASSLVKRGMNTEAFF

clone size: -
D gene: -
V gene: TRBV5-8
J gene: TRBJ1-1
CDR3 DNA: TGTGCCAGCAGCCAAATCGCGCCAGGGGAAAACACTGAAGCTTTCTTT
CDR3 protein: CASSQIAPGENTEAFF

clone size: -
D gene: TRBD2
V gene: TRBV19
J gene: TRBJ2-1
CDR3 DNA: TGTGCCAGTAGTCGGACTAGCGGGGACTACAATGAGCAGTTCTTC
CDR3 protein: CASSRTSGDYNEQFF

clone size: -
D gene: -
V gene: TRBV28
J gene: TRBJ1-6
CDR3 DNA: TGTGCCAGCAGTCCCCCAGCCGACAGAGATAATTCACCCCTCCACTTT
CDR3 protein: CASSPPADRDNSPLHF

clone size: few
D gene: -
V gene: TRBV25-1
J gene: TRBJ2-1
CDR3 DNA: TGTGCCAGCAATACCGGGAGCTATGAGCAGTTCTTC
CDR3 protein: CASNTGSYEQFF

clone size: -
D gene: -
V gene: TRBV25-1
J gene: TRBJ2-1
CDR3 DNA: TGTGCCAGCAGTGAATGGCGGGGTATGAACGCCTACAATGAGCAGTTCTTC
CDR3 protein: CASSEWRGMNAYNEQFF

clone size: -
D gene: -
V gene: TRBV6-5
J gene: TRBJ1-4
CDR3 DNA: TGTGCCAGCAGGAGGAGGCGCTCTAATGAAAAACTGTTTTTT
CDR3 protein: CASRRRRSNEKLFF

clone size: -
D gene: TRBD1
V gene: TRBV4-1
J gene: TRBJ1-1
CDR3 DNA: TGCGCCAGCAGGGGGGTTCCAGGGGGTCGTATGAACACTGAAGCTTTCTTT
CDR3 protein: CASRGVPGGRMNTEAFF

clone size: -
D gene: TRBD1
V gene: TRBV5-1
J gene: TRBJ2-7
CDR3 DNA: TGCGCCAGCAGCTTGGCAGGGGGTTCCTACGAGCAGTACTTC
CDR3 protein: CASSLAGGSYEQYF

clone size: -
D gene: -
V gene: TRBV5-6
J gene: TRBJ2-7
CDR3 DNA: TGTGCCAGCAGCTTCTCCCACGAGCAGTACTTC
CDR3 protein: CASSFSHEQYF

clone size: -
D gene: TRBD1
V gene: TRBV5-6
J gene: TRBJ2-7
CDR3 DNA: TGTGCCAGCAACCAGGGACAGGCCACCTACGAGCAGTACTTC
CDR3 protein: CASNQGQATYEQYF

clone size: -
D gene: -
V gene: TRBV20-1
J gene: TRBJ1-4
CDR3 DNA: TGCAGTGCTAAACAGAGCCACTTCTATTTGTTT
CDR3 protein: CSAKQSHFYLF

clone size: -
D gene: TRBD1
V gene: TRBV28
J gene: TRBJ2-7
CDR3 DNA: TGTGCCAGCAGTAGAACAGGGGGCGCGAGGCAGTACTTC
CDR3 protein: CASSRTGGARQYF

clone size: -
D gene: TRBD2
V gene: TRBV28
J gene: TRBJ2-5
CDR3 DNA: TGTGCCAGCAGTCCGGGACTAGCCGACGTTATCGAGACCCAGTACTTC
CDR3 protein: CASSPGLADVIETQYF

clone size: -
D gene: TRBD1
V gene: TRBV18
J gene: TRBJ1-2
CDR3 DNA: TGTGCCAGCTCACCACCCGGGACAGGGGATGTAGGCTACACCTTC
CDR3 protein: CASSPPGTGDVGYTF

clone size: -
D gene: TRBD1
V gene: TRBV5-1
J gene: TRBJ2-3
CDR3 DNA: TGCGCCAGCAGCTTGGGACGGGACAGTAGAGATACGCAGTATTTT
CDR3 protein: CASSLGRDSRDTQYF

clone size: -
D gene: TRBD1
V gene: TRBV4-3
J gene: TRBJ1-4
CDR3 DNA: TGCGCCAGCAGCCAAGATGTCTCAGGGGGCACTGAAAAACTGTTTTTT
CDR3 protein: CASSQDVSGGTEKLFF

clone size: few
D gene: TRBD1
V gene: TRBV4-1
J gene: TRBJ1-4
CDR3 DNA: TGCGCCAGCAGCCGACAGGGTGAGAATGAAAAACTGTTTTTT
CDR3 protein: CASSRQGENEKLFF

clone size: -
D gene: -
V gene: TRBV20-1
J gene: TRBJ2-1
CDR3 DNA: TGCAGTGCATACAGGGTTAGTGAGCAGTTCTTC
CDR3 protein: CSAYRVSEQFF

clone size: -
D gene: TRBD1
V gene: TRBV5-1
J gene: TRBJ1-2
CDR3 DNA: TGCGCCAGCAGCCCCGGGGACAGGGAGTTGTTCTGGGGATATGGCTACACCTTC
CDR3 protein: CASSPGDRELFWGYGYTF

clone size: -
D gene: TRBD1
V gene: TRBV30
J gene: TRBJ1-2
CDR3 DNA: TGTGCCTGGAGGACTTGGACAGGCAGTCCGACGGAGAATGGCTACACCTTC
CDR3 protein: CAWRTWTGSPTENGYTF

clone size: -
D gene: TRBD2
V gene: TRBV30
J gene: TRBJ2-1
CDR3 DNA: TGTGCCTGGGAGGGACTAGCGGGATTCAATGAGCAGTTCTTC
CDR3 protein: CAWEGLAGFNEQFF

clone size: -
D gene: -
V gene: TRBV30
J gene: TRBJ1-6
CDR3 DNA: TGTGCCTGGAGTGTACAGGGTGGGGATTCGCCCCTCCACTTT
CDR3 protein: CAWSVQGGDSPLHF

clone size: -
D gene: TRBD1
V gene: TRBV4-2
J gene: TRBJ2-6
CDR3 DNA: TGTGCCAGCAGCCTCCGGGACAGGGTTTCAGGGGCCAACGTCCTGACTTTC
CDR3 protein: CASSLRDRVSGANVLTF

clone size: -
D gene: -
V gene: TRBV20-1
J gene: TRBJ2-7
CDR3 DNA: TGCAGTGCTAGAGCTTTCGAGCAGTACTTC
CDR3 protein: CSARAFEQYF

clone size: -
D gene: TRBD1
V gene: TRBV11-2
J gene: TRBJ1-5
CDR3 DNA: TGTGCCAGCAGCCAGACCAAAGGGACAGGGGATAGCAATCAGCCCCAGCATTTT
CDR3 protein: CASSQTKGTGDSNQPQHF

clone size: few
D gene: -
V gene: TRBV30
J gene: TRBJ2-5
CDR3 DNA: TGTGCCTGGAGTGGGGTTGGAGGGGGCGTTGGGCAAGAGACCCAGTACTTC
CDR3 protein: CAWSGVGGGVGQETQYF

clone size: -
D gene: -
V gene: TRBV4-1
J gene: TRBJ1-1
CDR3 DNA: TGCGCCAGCAGCGTGGGACATAGGAACACTGAAGCTTTCTTT
CDR3 protein: CASSVGHRNTEAFF

clone size: -
D gene: TRBD1
V gene: TRBV14
J gene: TRBJ1-2
CDR3 DNA: TGTGCCAGCAGCCCCATCGGACAGGGTATTTTGGCTAACTATGGCTACACCTTC
CDR3 protein: CASSPIGQGILANYGYTF

clone size: -
D gene: -
V gene: TRBV27
J gene: TRBJ2-7
CDR3 DNA: TGTGCCAGCAGTTTAACCCCGGGTCGCGACGAGCAGTACTTC
CDR3 protein: CASSLTPGRDEQYF

clone size: -
D gene: TRBD1
V gene: TRBV7-2
J gene: TRBJ2-5
CDR3 DNA: TGTGCCAGCAGCTTCATACAGGGGTCTCAAGAGACCCAGTACTTC
CDR3 protein: CASSFIQGSQETQYF

clone size: -
D gene: -
V gene: TRBV4-1
J gene: TRBJ2-1
CDR3 DNA: TGCGCCAGCAGCCAAGATCGAGCTGGTGGCGAAGCGGTCTATGAGCAGTTCTTC
CDR3 protein: CASSQDRAGGEAVYEQFF

clone size: -
D gene: -
V gene: TRBV7-2
J gene: TRBJ2-3
CDR3 DNA: TGTGCCAGCAGCCCAGTTGAGTATTTT
CDR3 protein: CASSPVEYF

clone size: -
D gene: -
V gene: TRBV18
J gene: TRBJ1-6
CDR3 DNA: TGTGCCAGCTCACTTCACAGGGACCCCTATAATTCACCCCTCCACTTT
CDR3 protein: CASSLHRDPYNSPLHF

clone size: -
D gene: TRBD2
V gene: TRBV28
J gene: TRBJ2-5
CDR3 DNA: TGTGCCAGCTCCAAGGGAGTAGCGGGGGTCCTCTACCAAGAGACCCAGTACTTC
CDR3 protein: CASSKGVAGVLYQETQYF